The 3 T cell receptor beta chains listed next were all sequenced from one sample in a study of tumor-infiltrating T cells and Merkel cell polyomavirus. The table came from immunoSEQ multiplex PCR; TCRdb's copy has only in-frame clones and leaves some out. Of some 1,000 clones listed, approximately 90% are singletons. Robust Merkel cell polyomavirus Large T antigen positivity by immunohistochemistry was seen in all patients' tumors. The sample taken for sequencing was Merkel cell polyomavirus peptide tetramer+ CD8+ T cells sorted from blood. The receptors here all came from a man in his 60s with Merkel cell carcinoma.

The chain joins TRBV2 to TRBJ1-2, with D hard to call. This CDR3 contains 12 residues. Per germline, CDR1 SNHLY and CDR2 FYNNEI. V was pared by 5 bases and J by 6 bases, with 10 bases between. The CDR3 DNA reads as TGTGCCAGCAGTTTCGGAGTAGATGGCTACACCTTC. This encodes CASSFGVDGYTF.

The V and J genes are TRBV6-5 and TRBJ2-5; 10 nucleotides line up with TRBD1. V was clipped by 4 bases and J by 3 bases; unmatched bases: 5. Germline CDR1 and CDR2: MNHEY and SVGAGI. The CDR3 totals 15 residues. CDR3 nucleotide sequence: TGTGCCAGCAGTTCTAGGGACAGGGGTAAAGAGACCCAGTACTTC. Amino acid sequence: CASSSRDRGKETQYF.

The gene calls are TRBV7-9 and TRBJ2-7; 8 bases map to TRBD1. In germline, CDR1 is SEHNR, CDR2 FQNEAQ (reference sequence). CDR3 length: 16 residues. V lost 5 bases to trimming and J lost 0 bases; unmatched junction nucleotides: 9. DNA of the CDR3: TGTGCCAGCAGCCGAGGACAGGGTTCGAGCTCCTACGAGCAGTACTTC. Translating gives CASSRGQGSSSYEQYF.